The TCR beta chain under discussion was sequenced for a study of OX40 agonist ivuxolimab in advanced cancers. For the study in its entirety: The costimulatory receptor OX40 (CD134) was targeted by ivuxolimab, a fully human IgG2 agonistic monoclonal antibody. Intravenous ivuxolimab was administered to patients every 2 weeks at six dose levels: 0.01, 0.1, 0.3, 1.5, 3 and 10 mg/kg. Of the 50 to 55 dose-escalation patients, hepatocellular carcinoma was present in approximately 20, melanoma in around 15, renal cell carcinoma in 9 and head and neck cancer in 9. A male proportion of roughly 80% and a mean age of 60 years, ranging from 23 to 79, were recorded for the dose-escalation cohort. Prior anti-PD-1, anti-PD-L1 or anti-CTLA-4 therapy was permitted, and less than 45% of dose-escalation patients had received checkpoint inhibitors. Partial responses occurred in three dose-escalation patients, of whom one had hepatocellular carcinoma and two had cutaneous melanoma. Peripheral TCRbeta sequencing was intended to test whether TCR sequence diversity was altered and clonal T-cell expansion was caused by ivuxolimab. The paper covers the monotherapy dose-escalation part of the phase I ivuxolimab trial, which included N of about 50 patients. What the research found in general, with its limitations: At doses of 0.1 to 3.0 mg/kg, clonal expansion of both CD4+ and CD8+ T cells in blood was seen between baseline and week 6. In the 0.1-3.0 mg/kg groups, partial responders had among the lowest normalized peripheral clonal expansion, particularly in CD8+ T cells. After ivuxolimab, more expanded clones were found on average in CD8+ T cells than in CD4+ T cells. Which antigens the clonally expanded peripheral T cells were specific for was not determined. Low levels of normalized T-cell clonal expansion were also shown by some nonresponding patients.

As to this clone: Its antigen remains unidentified. Qualities for individual bases were not recorded, and no much larger clone is one base off.

The trial excluded patients who had a history of autoimmune disease or who were on systemic immunosuppression. Peripheral blood for TCR sequencing was collected from all dose cohorts at baseline, on cycle 4 day 1, and on cycle 7 day 1. Samples came from an open-label, multicenter, first-in-human phase I dose-escalation trial of ivuxolimab. Adults with locally advanced or metastatic melanoma, renal cell, hepatocellular, or head and neck squamous cell carcinoma were enrolled in the trial. CD4+ and CD8+ T cells were sorted separately from peripheral blood before TCR sequencing. Deletion took 4 bases off V and 0 bases off J, with a span of 8 bases between the germline ends. Its CDR3 holds 14 amino acids, cysteine through phenylalanine. Only the CDR3 part of the read is kept: 42 bases, read in frame from the first base. The CDR1 and CDR2 encoded by the germline V gene (reference sequence) are SGHKS and YYEKEE.

For sequencing of the TCRbeta CDR3 region, genomic DNA was extracted from the sorted cells. The immunoSEQ Assay was used for sequencing of TCRbeta CDR3 regions. This immuneACCESS table, as held by TCRdb, lists in-frame sequences with V and J called but not all clones. Of the missing ones, under half trace to an unresolved V gene in checked studies; the others have no known cause. This sample comprises tens of thousands of clones, around 82% of them detected only once. Together, the top ten hold approximately 7.3% of the sample. The sequences come from CD4+ or CD8+ T cells sorted from blood, collected in a trial of the OX40 agonist ivuxolimab. The sequence links TRBV5-5 to TRBJ1-3; no D gene is confidently identified. The source is an adult with an advanced solid tumor such as melanoma, head and neck, liver or kidney cancer. The CDR3 is CASSQGFSGNTIYF. The DNA reads as follows: TGTGCCAGCAGCCAAGGGTTCTCTGGAAACACCATATATTTT.